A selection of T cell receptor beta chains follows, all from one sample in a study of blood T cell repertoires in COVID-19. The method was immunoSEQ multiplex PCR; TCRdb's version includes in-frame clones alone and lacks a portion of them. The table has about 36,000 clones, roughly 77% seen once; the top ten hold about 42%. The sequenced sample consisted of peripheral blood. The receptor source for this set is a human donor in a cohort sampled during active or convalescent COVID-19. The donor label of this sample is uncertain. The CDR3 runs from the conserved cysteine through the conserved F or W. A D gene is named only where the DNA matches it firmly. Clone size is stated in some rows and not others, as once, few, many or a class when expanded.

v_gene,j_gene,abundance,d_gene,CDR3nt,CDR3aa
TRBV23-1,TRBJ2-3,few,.,TGCGCCAGCAGTCCAATCGGGGAAGCAGTCGCAGATACGCAGTATTTT,CASSPIGEAVADTQYF
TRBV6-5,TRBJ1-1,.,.,TGTGCCAGCAGAAACCTACAGAGAAACACTGAAGCTTTCTTT,CASRNLQRNTEAFF
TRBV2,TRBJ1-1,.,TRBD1,TGTGCCAGCAGTGTCGACAGGGACCCTGAAGCTTTCTTT,CASSVDRDPEAFF
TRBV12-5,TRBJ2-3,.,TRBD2,TGTGCTAGTAGCCTAGCGGGAGTGGATACGCAGTATTTT,CASSLAGVDTQYF
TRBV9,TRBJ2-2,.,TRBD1,TGTGCCAGCAGCGGACAGGGGATGGCCGGGGAGCTGTTTTTT,CASSGQGMAGELFF
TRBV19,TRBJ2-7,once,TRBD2,TGTGCCAGTAGACTAGCGGGAGGGCCTGGGGAGCAGTACTTC,CASRLAGGPGEQYF
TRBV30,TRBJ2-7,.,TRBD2,TGTGCCTGGAGGGCCCCCGGCGGGAGGAAATACGAGCAGTACTTC,CAWRAPGGRKYEQYF
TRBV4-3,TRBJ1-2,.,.,TGCGCCAGCAGCCAAGATATAGGACGGGATAACTATGGCTACACCTTC,CASSQDIGRDNYGYTF
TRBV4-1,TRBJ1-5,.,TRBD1,TGCGCCAGCAGCCAAGCCCTGACAGGGATTAATCAGCCCCAGCATTTT,CASSQALTGINQPQHF
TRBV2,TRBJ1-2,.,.,TGTGCCAGCAGTGAGATCGGGCCCGGAGGGGGCTACACCTTC,CASSEIGPGGGYTF
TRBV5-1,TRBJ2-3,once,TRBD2,TGCGCCAGCCGACTAGCGGCCGCAGATACGCAGTATTTT,CASRLAAADTQYF
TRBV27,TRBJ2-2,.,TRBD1,TGTGCCAGCAGTACCCGGGACAGGGGGAACACCGGGGAGCTGTTTTTT,CASSTRDRGNTGELFF
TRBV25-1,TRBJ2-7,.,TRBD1,TGTGCCAGCTCGGACAGGGGCTACGAGCAGTACTTC,CASSDRGYEQYF
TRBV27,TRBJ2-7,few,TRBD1,TGTGCCAGCAGGCGGAGAACAGGGGGCACCGCGCAGTACTTC,CASRRRTGGTAQYF
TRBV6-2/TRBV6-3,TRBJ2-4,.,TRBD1,TGTGCCAGCAGTCTAGACAGGGTCGACAACATTCAGTACTTC,CASSLDRVDNIQYF
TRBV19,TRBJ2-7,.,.,TGTGCCAGTAGTAACCGGGGCAGGGAGGACTACGAGCAGTACTTC,CASSNRGREDYEQYF
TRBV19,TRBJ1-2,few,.,TGTGCCAGTAGTATATTTCACACTGGGCATGGCTACACCTTC,CASSIFHTGHGYTF
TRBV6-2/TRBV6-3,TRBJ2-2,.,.,TGTGCCAGCAGTTTTTATCCCGGGGAGCTGTTTTTT,CASSFYPGELFF
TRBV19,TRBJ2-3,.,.,TGTGCCAGTATGACAGCTAGCACAGATACGCAGTATTTT,CASMTASTDTQYF
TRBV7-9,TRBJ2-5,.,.,TGTGCCAGCGGCTGGGACTTTCAAGAGACCCAGTACTTC,CASGWDFQETQYF
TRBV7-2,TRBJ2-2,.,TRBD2,TGTGCCAGCAGCTTACGGGGGAGGGCCGCCGGGGAGCTGTTTTTT,CASSLRGRAAGELFF
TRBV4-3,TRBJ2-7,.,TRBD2,TGCGCCAGCAGCCTGCGGGAGGGCCGATACGAGCAGTACTTC,CASSLREGRYEQYF
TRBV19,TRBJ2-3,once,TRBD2,TGTGCCAGTAGTCTTTCAGCGGGGTTGTGGACAGATACGCAGTATTTT,CASSLSAGLWTDTQYF
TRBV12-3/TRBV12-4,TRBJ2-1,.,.,TGTGCCAGCACTACGGACACCTCCAGTGAGCAGTTCTTC,CASTTDTSSEQFF
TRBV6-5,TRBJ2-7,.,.,TGTGCCAGCAGGCTGACAAACTACGAGCAGTACTTC,CASRLTNYEQYF
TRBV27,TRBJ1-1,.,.,TGTGCCAGCAGTTCCCCGGGAAACAAAGCTTTCTTT,CASSSPGNKAFF
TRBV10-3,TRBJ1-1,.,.,TGTGCCATCAGTGACCCGACAGAGAACACTGAAGCTTTCTTT,CAISDPTENTEAFF
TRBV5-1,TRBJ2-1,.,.,TGCGCCAGCAGCCCCTCCCAATACGGGAATGAGCAGTTCTTC,CASSPSQYGNEQFF
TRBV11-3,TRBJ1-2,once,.,TGTGCCAGCAGCTTAGGGACTTGGACCTCGGGTGGCTACACCTTC,CASSLGTWTSGGYTF
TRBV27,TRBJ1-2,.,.,TGTGCCAGCAGAGGGGATAGCTATGGCTACACCTTC,CASRGDSYGYTF
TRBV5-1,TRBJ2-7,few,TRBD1,TGCGCCAGCAGCAGGGGGACAGGCCCTCTCTACGAGCAGTACTTC,CASSRGTGPLYEQYF
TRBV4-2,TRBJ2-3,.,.,TGTGCCAGCAGCCTAGTCGGGGACTCCCCCACAGATACGCAGTATTTT,CASSLVGDSPTDTQYF
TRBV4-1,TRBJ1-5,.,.,TGCGCCAGCAGCCAAGGTTTGGGACAACTAAATCAGCCCCAGCATTTT,CASSQGLGQLNQPQHF
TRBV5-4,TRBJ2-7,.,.,TGTGCCAGCAGCTTGTACGGGACCTACGAGCAGTACTTC,CASSLYGTYEQYF
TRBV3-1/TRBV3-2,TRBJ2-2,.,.,TGTGCCAGCAGCCTCCGGGCCGGGGAGCTGTTTTTT,CASSLRAGELFF
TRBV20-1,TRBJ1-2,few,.,TGCAGGCTGGAGGCTAACTATGGCTACACCTTC,CRLEANYGYTF
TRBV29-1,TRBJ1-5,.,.,TGCAGCGTTTGGGGGGGACGTAGCAATCAGCCCCAGCATTTT,CSVWGGRSNQPQHF
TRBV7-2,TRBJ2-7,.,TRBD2,TGTGCCAGCAGCTTACGACTAGCCGGCTACGAGCAGTACTTC,CASSLRLAGYEQYF
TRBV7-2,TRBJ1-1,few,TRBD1,TGTGCCAGCAGCCAAAGGACAGGGGCTGAAGCTTTCTTT,CASSQRTGAEAFF
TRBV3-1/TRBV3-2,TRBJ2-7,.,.,TGTGCCAGCAGCCAAGAAGTATTGGGGAGCGAGGGGGTATACGAGCAGTACTTC,CASSQEVLGSEGVYEQYF
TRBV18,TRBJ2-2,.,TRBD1,TGTGCCAGCTCACGAGACGGGACAGGGAATACCGGGGAGCTGTTTTTT,CASSRDGTGNTGELFF
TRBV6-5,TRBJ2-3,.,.,TGTGCCAGCAGTCGCACTAGTAAGGGCACAGATACGCAGTATTTT,CASSRTSKGTDTQYF
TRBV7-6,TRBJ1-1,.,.,TGTGCCAGCAGCATCATGGCCATCCGGGGTCCGAACACTGAAGCTTTCTTT,CASSIMAIRGPNTEAFF
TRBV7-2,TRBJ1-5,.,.,TGTGCCAGCAGACCCGGACATAGCAATCAGCCCCAGCATTTT,CASRPGHSNQPQHF
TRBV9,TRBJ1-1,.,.,TGTGCCAGCAGCGCACAGGGGAACACTGAAGCTTTCTTT,CASSAQGNTEAFF
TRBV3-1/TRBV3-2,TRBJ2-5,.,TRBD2,TGTGCCAGCAGCCAAGACGGTTGGGGAGGGGAGACCCAGTACTTC,CASSQDGWGGETQYF
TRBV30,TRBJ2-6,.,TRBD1,TGTGCCTGGAGTGTACCAGGGGGCTCTGGGGCCAACGTCCTGACTTTC,CAWSVPGGSGANVLTF
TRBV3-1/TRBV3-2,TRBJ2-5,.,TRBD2,TGTGCCAGCCGGGCTCAAGCGGGAGAGGAGACCCAGTACTTC,CASRAQAGEETQYF
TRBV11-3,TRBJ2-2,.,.,TGTGCCAGCAGCCCCAGGGGAGCCACCGGGGAGCTGTTTTTT,CASSPRGATGELFF
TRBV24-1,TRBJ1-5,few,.,TGTGCCACCAGTGACTTAAATCAGCCCCAGCATTTT,CATSDLNQPQHF
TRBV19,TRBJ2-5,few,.,TGTGCCAGTGGTCCAGGGTGGGGAGAGACCCAGTACTTC,CASGPGWGETQYF
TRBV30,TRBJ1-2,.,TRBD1,TGTGCCTGGGAGAACAGGGGGCTGAGTGGCTACACCTTC,CAWENRGLSGYTF
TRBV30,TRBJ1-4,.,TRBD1,TGTGCCTGGAAACGGCAGGGGGTAGGTGAAAAACTGTTTTTT,CAWKRQGVGEKLFF